This T cell receptor beta chain was obtained from a study of vaccination effects on CD4 cells after COVID-19. Trimming cost V 5 bases and J 10 bases; bases outside gene matches: 7. Germline V gene data show CDR1 as MNHEY and CDR2 as SVGEGT. This CDR3 comprises 13 residues. Study-level findings and limits: Clones of infection and vaccine origin contracted markedly late after vaccination. Few convalescent patients were included, and no early post-infection timepoints were sampled.

Culture proceeded for more than 8 days, and CD4+ T cells were then isolated. The study found no prior SARS-CoV-2 infection in the vaccine recipients, who tested negative for nucleocapsid antibodies. Researchers swapped half the medium for IL-2 medium on both days 3 and 7. Generated by immunoSEQ multiplex PCR, the TCRdb table keeps only in-frame clones and is missing some. The sample records around 70,000 clones, roughly four fifths being singletons. Note on this clone: Its target is unknown.

The clonotype was recovered from a human donor who received a COVID-19 vaccine. The sequenced sample was CD4+ T cells from PBMCs cultured without peptide, obtained before COVID-19 vaccination. The chain recombines TRBV6-2 or TRBV6-3 with TRBJ2-1, with TRBD2 matching over 8 bases. Written as DNA, the CDR3 is TGTGCCAGCAGTAATCTTTTAGCGGGGGAGCAGTTCTTC. Amino acid sequence: CASSNLLAGEQFF.